This T cell receptor beta chain came from a study of blood T cells in healthy people across ages. A second PCR of about 7 to 12 cycles used a sample-barcoded 5' primer and a J-beta primer mix. TCRdb fed the 5' RACE reads into MiXCR, producing one record per CDR3 protein. The repertoire holds about 570,000 distinct CDR3 sequences, with approximately 26% as singletons. Germline V lookup: CDR1 SGHTA, CDR2 FQGNSA. CDR3 length equals 14 residues. Losses at the gene ends were 5 bases for V and 5 bases for J; bases not matched to a gene: 1. These records were also assigned to another study, of T cells of mothers and their children.

The chain combines TRBV7-2 with TRBJ1-3; the match to TRBD1 covers 12 bases. Sequenced sample: blood. The clonotype originates from a boy between 2 and 10 years old in good health. In DNA form, the CDR3 reads TGTGCCAGCAGCGGGACAGGGGGCAGAAACACCATATATTTT. It specifies CASSGTGGRNTIYF.